The 16 T cell receptor beta chains in this list originate from one sample, sequenced in a study of blood T cell repertoires in COVID-19. Here immunoSEQ multiplex PCR was the method, and the copy in TCRdb shows in-frame clones only, minus some. The sample lists a few hundred thousand clones, roughly 80% seen once, with roughly 3.2% in the top ten. The sample consisted of peripheral blood. The receptors here all came from a woman aged 18-29 years with acute or convalescent COVID-19.

In this sample, this clone turned up a few times. The CDR3 region is CASSLNMGGNSNQPQHF. The CDR3 DNA reads TGTGCCAGCAGCTTAAATATGGGAGGAAATAGCAATCAGCCCCAGCATTTT. V gene TRBV7-2 combines with J gene TRBJ1-5; D remains unclear. The ends were cut back, 2 bases at V and 0 bases at J, with 14 bases in the middle. The germline CDR1 and CDR2 sequences are SGHTA and FQGNSA. The CDR3 runs 17 residues.

The V gene is TRBV15, the J gene TRBJ2-7; perhaps TRBD1 as D (5 bases). There are 13 residues in the CDR3. Germline loops: CDR1 LNHNV, CDR2 YYDKDF (reference sequence). V shed 5 bases and J shed 3 bases, with 11 bases lying between them. CDR3 DNA: TGTGCCACCAGCCAGGGAATGGTCTACGAGCAGTACTTC. This encodes CATSQGMVYEQYF. The full variable domain, completed using reference TRBV15 and TRBJ2-7, is DAMVIQNPRYQVTQFGKPVTLSCSQTLNHNVMYWYQQKSSQAPKLLFHYYDKDFNNEADTPDNFQSRRPNTSFCFLDIRSPGLGDTAMYLCATSQGMVYEQYFGPGTRLTVT.

This chain joins TRBV7-8 and TRBJ2-1; D perhaps matches TRBD1 (6 bases). This CDR3 region has 12 residues. Per germline, CDR1 SGHVS and CDR2 FQNEAQ. Deletions cut 7 bases from V and 6 bases from J, with 10 bases between. The CDR3 region has the DNA TGTGCCAGCACACAGGGCCCCAATGAGCAGTTCTTC. Amino acid sequence: CASTQGPNEQFF.

A few counts support this clone. This chain connects TRBV19 to TRBJ2-7; 11 positions match TRBD1. The CDR3 extends over 14 amino acids. Germline lookup yields CDR1 LNHDA and CDR2 SQIVND (reference sequence). V shed 6 bases and J 3 bases; nucleotides not matched to a gene: 4. The CDR3 spells CASSQGQGGYEQYF. The DNA of the CDR3 is TGTGCCAGTAGCCAGGGACAGGGGGGCTACGAGCAGTACTTC. The full variable domain, with the rest looked up from reference TRBV19 and TRBJ2-7, is DGGITQSPKYLFRKEGQNVTLSCEQNLNHDAMYWYRQDPGQGLRLIYYSQIVNDFQKGDIAEGYSVSREKKESFPLTVTSAQKNPTAFYLCASSQGQGGYEQYFGPGTRLTVT.

The gene calls are TRBV7-9 and TRBJ2-1; 15 bases line up with TRBD2. The ends lost 8 bases at V and 9 bases at J; junction bases unmatched: 8. The CDR3 runs 15 residues. CDR1 and CDR2 (germline): SEHNR, FQNEAQ (reference sequence). The CDR3 nucleotides are TGTGCCAGCGGGGGACTAGCGGGAGGTTTGTTTGAGCAGTTCTTC. Its protein is CASGGLAGGLFEQFF.

A word on this clone: A junction end diverges from the germline sequence, so it may reflect a read error. The chain carries TRBV7-7 and TRBJ2-1; tentative D call: TRBD1 (5 bases). Per the germline V gene, CDR1 is SSHAT and CDR2 is FNYEAQ (reference sequence). This CDR3 has 15 residues. The DNA for the CDR3 is TGTGCTAGCAGCTTGGGGCGCGGTTCCTACAATGAGCAGTTCTTC. Its protein is CASSLGRGSYNEQFF.

Of note for this clone: The junction does not match germline at one end; this may be a read error. The chain joins TRBV13 to TRBJ2-1, with a tentative D call TRBD2 (6 bases). The germline V gene encodes CDR1 PRHDT and CDR2 FYEKMQ (reference sequence). The CDR3 loop spans 14 amino acids. This CDR3 is CASSFRDSHNEQFF. Written as DNA, the CDR3 is TGTGCCAGCAGCTTCCGGGACTCCCACAATGAGCAGTTCTTC.

J is TRBJ2-7 and V is TRBV20-1; D not certain. Germline CDR1 and CDR2: DFQATT and SNEGSKA (reference sequence). The CDR3 length is 13 residues. Trimming left V 3 bases short and J 3 bases short, with 12 bases between. The CDR3 here is CSASGGSNYEQYF. For the CDR3, the DNA is TGCAGTGCTAGTGGCGGTTCTAACTACGAGCAGTACTTC.

This clone was picked up a small number of times. V and J are TRBV10-3 and TRBJ1-6; 7 bases match TRBD1. The germline gives CDR1 ENHRY, CDR2 SYGVKD. V shed 7 bases and J 7 bases; nucleotides not matched to a gene: 1. CDR3 length equals 12 residues. The CDR3 coding sequence is TGTGCCATCATGGGACAGAATTCACCCCTCCACTTT. It is translated as CAIMGQNSPLHF.

This clone is a singleton in its sample. This chain joins TRBV3-1 (or the pseudogene TRBV3-2) and TRBJ2-3; D might be TRBD2 (5 bases). CDR3 size: 13 residues. The V end was cut by 4 bases, the J end by 5 bases, with 10 bases between. The germline CDR1 and CDR2 sequences are LGHDT and YNNKEL (reference sequence). CDR3: CASSPSAGDTQYF. The CDR3 region has the DNA TGTGCCAGCAGCCCGTCTGCGGGAGATACGCAGTATTTT.

The J gene is TRBJ2-5, the V gene TRBV10-3; D might be TRBD1 (7 bases). V was clipped by 6 bases and J by 7 bases, with 15 bases between them. The CDR3 sequence is 13 residues long. CDR1 and CDR2 (germline): ENHRY, SYGVKD. The CDR3 loop reads CAISAGQPATQYF. In DNA, the CDR3 is TGTGCCATCAGCGCGGGACAGCCGGCGACCCAGTACTTC.

The J gene is TRBJ2-7, the V gene TRBV5-1; 8 bases align to TRBD1. This CDR3 spans 15 amino acids. With V trimmed by 3 bases and J by 0 bases, 5 bases remained unmatched. Germline CDR1 SGHRS, CDR2 YFSETQ. CDR3 protein: CASSYGQGVSYEQYF. Written as DNA, the CDR3 is TGCGCCAGCAGCTATGGACAGGGTGTCTCCTACGAGCAGTACTTC.

The CDR3 reads CASRPQGAGANVLTF. CDR3 nucleotide sequence: TGTGCCAGCAGACCACAGGGGGCTGGGGCCAACGTCCTGACTTTC. The chain recombines TRBV6-5 with TRBJ2-6, with TRBD1 matching 8 bases. Germline assignment: CDR1 MNHEY and CDR2 SVGAGI. The CDR3 has 15 residues. After removal of 6 bases from V and 2 bases from J, the junction contained 3 bases not matched to a gene.

The CDR3 nucleotides are TGCAGCGTTGCCCCCAGTACTAATTCACCCCTCCACTTT. Translation: CSVAPSTNSPLHF. The chain links TRBV29-1 to TRBJ1-6; the D is unclear. The CDR3 has 13 residues. The germline V gene encodes CDR1 SQVTM and CDR2 ANQGSEA. The V end was cut by 4 bases, the J end by 6 bases, with 10 bases between.

The J gene is TRBJ2-7, the V gene TRBV9, with D tentatively TRBD1 (6 bases). V was trimmed by 3 bases and J by 1 base, leaving 17 bases between them. Germline V lookup: CDR1 SGDLS, CDR2 YYNGEE. The CDR3 sequence is 16 residues long. Here the CDR3 reads CASSAQGSSLSYEQYF. The CDR3 DNA is TGTGCCAGCAGCGCTCAGGGGTCTAGCTTGTCCTACGAGCAGTACTTC.

This sequence joins TRBV5-6 and TRBJ2-3, with 10 bases aligning to TRBD2. The ends lost 3 bases at V and 4 bases at J; junction bases unmatched: 2. Germline values: CDR1 SGHDT, CDR2 YYEEEE. The CDR3 is 14 residues long. In DNA, the CDR3 is TGTGCCAGCAGCTATGGACTAGCGGCAGATACGCAGTATTTT. Translating it yields CASSYGLAADTQYF.